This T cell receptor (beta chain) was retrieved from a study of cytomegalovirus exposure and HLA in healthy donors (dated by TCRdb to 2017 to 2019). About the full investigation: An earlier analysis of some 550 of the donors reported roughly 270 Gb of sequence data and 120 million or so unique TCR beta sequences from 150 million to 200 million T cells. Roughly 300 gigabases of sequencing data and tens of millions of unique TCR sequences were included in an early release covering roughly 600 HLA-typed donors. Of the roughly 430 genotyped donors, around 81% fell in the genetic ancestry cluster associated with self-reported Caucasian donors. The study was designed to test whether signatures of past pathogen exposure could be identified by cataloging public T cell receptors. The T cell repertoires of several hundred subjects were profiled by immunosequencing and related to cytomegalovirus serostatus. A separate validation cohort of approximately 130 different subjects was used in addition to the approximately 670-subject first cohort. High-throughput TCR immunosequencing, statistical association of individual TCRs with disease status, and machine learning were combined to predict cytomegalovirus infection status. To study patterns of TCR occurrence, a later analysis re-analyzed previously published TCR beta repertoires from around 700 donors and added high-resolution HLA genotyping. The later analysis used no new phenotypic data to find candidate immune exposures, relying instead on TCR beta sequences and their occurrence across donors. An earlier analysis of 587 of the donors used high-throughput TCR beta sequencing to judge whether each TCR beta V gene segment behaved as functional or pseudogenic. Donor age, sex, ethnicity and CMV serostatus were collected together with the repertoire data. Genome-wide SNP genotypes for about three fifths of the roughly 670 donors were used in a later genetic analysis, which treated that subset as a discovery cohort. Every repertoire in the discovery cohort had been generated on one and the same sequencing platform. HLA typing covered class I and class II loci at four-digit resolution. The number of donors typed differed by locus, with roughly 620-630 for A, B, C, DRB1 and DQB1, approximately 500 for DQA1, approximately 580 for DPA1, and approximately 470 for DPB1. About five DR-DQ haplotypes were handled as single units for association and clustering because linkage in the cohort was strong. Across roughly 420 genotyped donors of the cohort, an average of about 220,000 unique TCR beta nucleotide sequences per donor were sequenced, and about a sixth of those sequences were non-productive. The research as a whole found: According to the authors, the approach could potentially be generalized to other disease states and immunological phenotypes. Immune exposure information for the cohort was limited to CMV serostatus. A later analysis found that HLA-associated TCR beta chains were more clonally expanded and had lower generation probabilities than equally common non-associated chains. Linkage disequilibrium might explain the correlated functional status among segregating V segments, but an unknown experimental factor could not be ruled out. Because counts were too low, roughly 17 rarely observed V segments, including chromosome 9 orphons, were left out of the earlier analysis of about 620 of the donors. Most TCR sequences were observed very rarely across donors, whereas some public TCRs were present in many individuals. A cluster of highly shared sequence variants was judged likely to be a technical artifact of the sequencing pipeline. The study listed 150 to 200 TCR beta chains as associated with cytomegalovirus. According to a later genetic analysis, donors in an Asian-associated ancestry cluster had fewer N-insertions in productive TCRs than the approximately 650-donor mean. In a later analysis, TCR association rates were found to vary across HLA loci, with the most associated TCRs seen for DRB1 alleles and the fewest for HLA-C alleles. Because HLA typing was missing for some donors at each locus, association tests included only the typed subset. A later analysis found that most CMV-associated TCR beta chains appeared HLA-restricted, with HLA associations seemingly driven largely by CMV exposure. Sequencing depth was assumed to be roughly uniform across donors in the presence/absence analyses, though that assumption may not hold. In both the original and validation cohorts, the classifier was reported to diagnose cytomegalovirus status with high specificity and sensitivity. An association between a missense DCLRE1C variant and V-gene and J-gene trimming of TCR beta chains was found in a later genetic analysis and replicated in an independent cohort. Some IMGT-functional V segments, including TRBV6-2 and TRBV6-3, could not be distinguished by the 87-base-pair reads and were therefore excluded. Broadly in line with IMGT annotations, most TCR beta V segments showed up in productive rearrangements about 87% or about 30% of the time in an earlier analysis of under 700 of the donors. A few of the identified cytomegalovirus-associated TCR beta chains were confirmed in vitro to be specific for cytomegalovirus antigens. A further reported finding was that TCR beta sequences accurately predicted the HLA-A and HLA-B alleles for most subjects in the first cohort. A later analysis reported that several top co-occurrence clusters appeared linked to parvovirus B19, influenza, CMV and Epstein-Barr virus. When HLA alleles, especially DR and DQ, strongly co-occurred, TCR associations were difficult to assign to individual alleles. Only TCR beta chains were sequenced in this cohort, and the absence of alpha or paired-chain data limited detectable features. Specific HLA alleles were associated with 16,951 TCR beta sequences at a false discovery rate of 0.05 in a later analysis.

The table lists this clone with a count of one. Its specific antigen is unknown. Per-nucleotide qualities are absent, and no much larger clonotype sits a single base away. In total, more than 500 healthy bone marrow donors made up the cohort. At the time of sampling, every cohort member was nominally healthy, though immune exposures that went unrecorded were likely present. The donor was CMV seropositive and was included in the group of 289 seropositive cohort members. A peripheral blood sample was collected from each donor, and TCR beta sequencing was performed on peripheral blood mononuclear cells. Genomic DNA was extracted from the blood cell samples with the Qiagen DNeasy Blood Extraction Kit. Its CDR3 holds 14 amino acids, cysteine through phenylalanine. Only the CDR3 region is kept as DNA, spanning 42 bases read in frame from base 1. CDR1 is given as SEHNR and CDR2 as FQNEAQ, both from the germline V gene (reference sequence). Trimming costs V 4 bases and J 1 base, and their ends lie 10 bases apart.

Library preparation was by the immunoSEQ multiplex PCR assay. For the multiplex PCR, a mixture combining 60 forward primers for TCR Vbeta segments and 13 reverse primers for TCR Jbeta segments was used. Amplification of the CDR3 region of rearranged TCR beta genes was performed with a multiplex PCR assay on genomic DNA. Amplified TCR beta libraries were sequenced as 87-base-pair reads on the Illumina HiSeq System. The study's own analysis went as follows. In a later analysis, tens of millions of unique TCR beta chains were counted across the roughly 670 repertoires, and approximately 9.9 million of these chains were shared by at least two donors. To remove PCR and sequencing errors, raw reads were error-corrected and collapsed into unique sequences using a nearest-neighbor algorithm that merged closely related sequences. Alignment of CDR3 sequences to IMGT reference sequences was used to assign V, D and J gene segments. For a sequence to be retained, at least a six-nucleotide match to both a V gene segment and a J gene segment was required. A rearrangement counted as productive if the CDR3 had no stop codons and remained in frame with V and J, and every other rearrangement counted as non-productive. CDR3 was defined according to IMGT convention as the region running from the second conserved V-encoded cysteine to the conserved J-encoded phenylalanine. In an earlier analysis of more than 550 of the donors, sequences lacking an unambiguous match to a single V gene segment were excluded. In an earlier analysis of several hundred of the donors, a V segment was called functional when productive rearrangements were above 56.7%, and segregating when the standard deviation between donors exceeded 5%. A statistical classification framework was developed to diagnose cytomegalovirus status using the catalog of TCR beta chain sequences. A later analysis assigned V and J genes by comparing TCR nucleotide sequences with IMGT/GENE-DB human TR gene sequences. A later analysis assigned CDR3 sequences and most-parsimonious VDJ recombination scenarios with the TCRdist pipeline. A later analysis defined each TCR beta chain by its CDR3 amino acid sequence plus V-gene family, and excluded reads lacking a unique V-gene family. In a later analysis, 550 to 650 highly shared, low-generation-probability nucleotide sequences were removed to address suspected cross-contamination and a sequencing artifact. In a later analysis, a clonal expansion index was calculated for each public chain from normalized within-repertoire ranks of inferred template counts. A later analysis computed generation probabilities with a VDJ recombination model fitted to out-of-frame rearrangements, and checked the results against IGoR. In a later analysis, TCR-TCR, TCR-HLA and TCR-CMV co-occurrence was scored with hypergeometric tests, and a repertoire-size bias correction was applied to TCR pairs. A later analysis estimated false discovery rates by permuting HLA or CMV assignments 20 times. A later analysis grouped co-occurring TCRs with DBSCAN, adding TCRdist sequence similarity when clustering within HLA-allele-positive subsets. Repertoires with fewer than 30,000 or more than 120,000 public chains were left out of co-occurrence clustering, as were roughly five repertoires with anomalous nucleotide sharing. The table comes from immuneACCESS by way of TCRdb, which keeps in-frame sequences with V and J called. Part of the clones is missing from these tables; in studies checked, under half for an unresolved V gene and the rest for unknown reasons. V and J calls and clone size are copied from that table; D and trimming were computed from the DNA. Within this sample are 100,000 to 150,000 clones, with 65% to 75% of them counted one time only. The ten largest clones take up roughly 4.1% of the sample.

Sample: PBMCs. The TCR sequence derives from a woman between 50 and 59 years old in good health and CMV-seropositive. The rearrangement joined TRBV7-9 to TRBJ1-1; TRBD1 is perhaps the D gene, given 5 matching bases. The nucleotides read TGTGCCAGCAGCTCTAGCGGGACGAACACTGAAGCTTTCTTT. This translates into CASSSSGTNTEAFF.